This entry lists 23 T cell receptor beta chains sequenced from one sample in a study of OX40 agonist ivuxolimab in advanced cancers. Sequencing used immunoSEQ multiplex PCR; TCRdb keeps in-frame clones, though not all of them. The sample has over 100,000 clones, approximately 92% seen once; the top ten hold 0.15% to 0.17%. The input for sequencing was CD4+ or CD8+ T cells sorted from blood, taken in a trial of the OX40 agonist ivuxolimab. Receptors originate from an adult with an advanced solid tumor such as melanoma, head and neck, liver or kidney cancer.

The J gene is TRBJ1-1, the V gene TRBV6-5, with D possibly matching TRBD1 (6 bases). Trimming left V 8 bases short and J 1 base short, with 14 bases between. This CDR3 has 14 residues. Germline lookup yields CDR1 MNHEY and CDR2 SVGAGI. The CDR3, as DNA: TGTGCCAGCGACAGCGGGACACCGAACACTGAAGCTTTCTTT. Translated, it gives CASDSGTPNTEAFF.

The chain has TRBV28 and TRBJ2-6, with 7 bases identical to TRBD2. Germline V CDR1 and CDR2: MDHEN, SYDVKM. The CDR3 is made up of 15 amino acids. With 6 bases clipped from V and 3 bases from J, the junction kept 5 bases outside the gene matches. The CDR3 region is CASRPGGFGANVLTF. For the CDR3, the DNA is TGTGCCAGCAGGCCGGGGGGTTTTGGGGCCAACGTCCTGACTTTC.

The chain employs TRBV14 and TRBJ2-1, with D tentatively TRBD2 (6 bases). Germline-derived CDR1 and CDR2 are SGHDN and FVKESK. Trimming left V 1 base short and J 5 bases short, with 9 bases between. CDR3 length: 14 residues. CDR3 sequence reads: CASSQVAEDNEQFF. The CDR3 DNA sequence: TGTGCCAGCAGCCAAGTAGCGGAGGACAATGAGCAGTTCTTC.

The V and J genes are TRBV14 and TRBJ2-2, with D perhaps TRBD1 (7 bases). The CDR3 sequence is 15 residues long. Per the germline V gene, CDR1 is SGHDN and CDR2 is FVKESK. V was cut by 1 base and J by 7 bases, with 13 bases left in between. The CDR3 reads CASSQGRGRGGELFF. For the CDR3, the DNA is TGTGCCAGCAGCCAAGGGAGGGGGCGAGGCGGGGAGCTGTTTTTT. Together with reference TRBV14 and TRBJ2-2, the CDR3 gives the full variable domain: EAGVTQFPSHSVIEKGQTVTLRCDPISGHDNLYWYRRVMGKEIKFLLHFVKESKQDESGMPNNRFLAERTGGTYSTLKVQPAELEDSGVYFCASSQGRGRGGELFFGEGSRLTVL.

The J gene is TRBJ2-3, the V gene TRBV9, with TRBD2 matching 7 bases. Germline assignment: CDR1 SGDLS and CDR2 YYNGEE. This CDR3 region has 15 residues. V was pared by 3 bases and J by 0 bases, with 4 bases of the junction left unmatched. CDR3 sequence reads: CASSAGTMSTDTQYF. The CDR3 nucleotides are TGTGCCAGCAGCGCGGGGACTATGAGCACAGATACGCAGTATTTT.

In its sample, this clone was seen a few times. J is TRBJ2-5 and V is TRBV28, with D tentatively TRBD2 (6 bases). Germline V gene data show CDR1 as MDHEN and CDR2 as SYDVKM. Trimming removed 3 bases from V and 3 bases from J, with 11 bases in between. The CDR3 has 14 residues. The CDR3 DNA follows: TGTGCCAGCAGTTTGGGGGGAATTGAAGAGACCCAGTACTTC. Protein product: CASSLGGIEETQYF.

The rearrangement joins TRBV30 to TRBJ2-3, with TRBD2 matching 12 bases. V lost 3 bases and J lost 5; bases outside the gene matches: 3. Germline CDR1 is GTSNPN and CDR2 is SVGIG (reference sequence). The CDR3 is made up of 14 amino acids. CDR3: CAWSILAGGDTQYF. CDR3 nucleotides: TGTGCCTGGAGCATACTAGCGGGAGGAGATACGCAGTATTTT.

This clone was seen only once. The CDR3 nucleotides read TGTGCCAGCAGCTTAGGGACTAGCGGGATGGCGCAGTATTTT. This codes for CASSLGTSGMAQYF. The rearrangement joins TRBV7-2 to TRBJ2-3; 12 nucleotides line up with TRBD2. After removal of 1 base from V and 10 bases from J, the junction contained 3 bases not matched to a gene. Germline V gene lookup returns CDR1 SGHTA and CDR2 FQGNSA. CDR3 length equals 14 residues.

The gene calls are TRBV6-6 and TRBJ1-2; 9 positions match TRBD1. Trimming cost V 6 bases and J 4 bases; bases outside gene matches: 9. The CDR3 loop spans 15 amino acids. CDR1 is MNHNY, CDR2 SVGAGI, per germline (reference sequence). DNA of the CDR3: TGTGCCAGCAGCCCCGGGACAGGGAACTTCTATGGCTACACCTTC. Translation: CASSPGTGNFYGYTF.

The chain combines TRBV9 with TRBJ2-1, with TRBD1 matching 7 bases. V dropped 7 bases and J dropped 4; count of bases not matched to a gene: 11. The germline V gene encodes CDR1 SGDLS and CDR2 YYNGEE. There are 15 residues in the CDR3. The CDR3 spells CASGRAETGYNEQFF. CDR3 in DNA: TGTGCCAGCGGACGGGCGGAGACAGGGTACAATGAGCAGTTCTTC.

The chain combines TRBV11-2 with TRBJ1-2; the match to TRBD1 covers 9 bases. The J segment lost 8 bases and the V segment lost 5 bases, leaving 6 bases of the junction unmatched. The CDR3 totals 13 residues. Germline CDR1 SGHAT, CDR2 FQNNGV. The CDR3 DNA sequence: TGTGCCAGCAGCCAACTGACAGGGGGAGGCTACACCTTC. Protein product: CASSQLTGGGYTF.

In DNA form, the CDR3 reads TGTGCCACCAGCAGAGACCCCAGGGGAAACACCATATATTTT. It encodes CATSRDPRGNTIYF. J is TRBJ1-3 and V is TRBV15; D is unclear. Trimming cost V 0 bases and J 4 bases, with 7 bases left between them. Germline assignment: CDR1 LNHNV and CDR2 YYDKDF (reference sequence). The CDR3 contains 14 residues.

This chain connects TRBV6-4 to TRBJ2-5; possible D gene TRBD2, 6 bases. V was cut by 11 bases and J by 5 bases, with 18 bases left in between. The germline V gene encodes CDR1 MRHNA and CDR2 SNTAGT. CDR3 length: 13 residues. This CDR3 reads CARGRLGGETQYF. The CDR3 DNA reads TGTGCCCGCGGGCGACTAGGAGGGGAGACCCAGTACTTC.

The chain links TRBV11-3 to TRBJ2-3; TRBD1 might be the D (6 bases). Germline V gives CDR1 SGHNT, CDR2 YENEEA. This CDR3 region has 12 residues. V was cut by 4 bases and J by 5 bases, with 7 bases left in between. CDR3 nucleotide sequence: TGTGCCAGCAGCTCGGACAGAGATACGCAGTATTTT. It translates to CASSSDRDTQYF.

The DNA of the CDR3 is TGTGCCAGCGGATCCACAGATACGCAGTATTTT. Translated, it gives CASGSTDTQYF. The chain employs TRBV14 and TRBJ2-3; no firm D call. The CDR3 runs 11 residues. Germline-derived CDR1 and CDR2 are SGHDN and FVKESK. V gave up 8 bases and J gave up 2 bases, with 5 bases separating them. Full variable domain (missing parts from reference TRBV14 and TRBJ2-3): EAGVTQFPSHSVIEKGQTVTLRCDPISGHDNLYWYRRVMGKEIKFLLHFVKESKQDESGMPNNRFLAERTGGTYSTLKVQPAELEDSGVYFCASGSTDTQYFGPGTRLTVL.

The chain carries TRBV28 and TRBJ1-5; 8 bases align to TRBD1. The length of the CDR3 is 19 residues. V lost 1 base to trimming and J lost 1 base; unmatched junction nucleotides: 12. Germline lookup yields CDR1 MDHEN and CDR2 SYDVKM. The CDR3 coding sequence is TGTGCCAGCAGTTTATCACGGGGAGGGACAGGATCGAGCAATCAGCCCCAGCATTTT. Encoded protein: CASSLSRGGTGSSNQPQHF.

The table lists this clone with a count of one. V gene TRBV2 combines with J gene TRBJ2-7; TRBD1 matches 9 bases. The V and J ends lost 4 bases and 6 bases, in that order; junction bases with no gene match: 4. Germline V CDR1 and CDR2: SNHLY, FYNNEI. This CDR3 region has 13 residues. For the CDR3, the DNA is TGTGCCAGCAGTGGGGACAGGGACTCCGAGCAGTACTTC. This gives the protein CASSGDRDSEQYF. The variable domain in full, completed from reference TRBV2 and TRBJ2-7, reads EPEVTQTPSHQVTQMGQEVILRCVPISNHLYFYWYRQILGQKVEFLVSFYNNEISEKSEIFDDQFSVERPDGSNFTLKIRSTKLEDSAMYFCASSGDRDSEQYFGPGTRLTVT.

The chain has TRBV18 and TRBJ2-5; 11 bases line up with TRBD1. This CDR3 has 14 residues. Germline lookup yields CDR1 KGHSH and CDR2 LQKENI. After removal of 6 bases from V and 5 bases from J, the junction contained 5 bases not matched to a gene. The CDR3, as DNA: TGTGCCAGCTCGGACAGGGGGCTAACGGAGACCCAGTACTTC. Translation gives CASSDRGLTETQYF.

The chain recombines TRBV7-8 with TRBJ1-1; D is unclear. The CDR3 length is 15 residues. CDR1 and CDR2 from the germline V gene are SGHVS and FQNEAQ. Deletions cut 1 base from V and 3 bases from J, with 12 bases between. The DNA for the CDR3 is TGTGCCAGCAGCTTAGGGGGAAGGACTCACACTGAAGCTTTCTTT. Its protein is CASSLGGRTHTEAFF.

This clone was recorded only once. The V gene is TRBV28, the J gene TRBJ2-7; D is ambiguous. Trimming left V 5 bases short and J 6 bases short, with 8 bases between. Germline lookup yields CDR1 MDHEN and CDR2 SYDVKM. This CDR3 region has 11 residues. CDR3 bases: TGTGCCAGCAGTAAGAGGCCCGAGCAGTACTTC. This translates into CASSKRPEQYF.

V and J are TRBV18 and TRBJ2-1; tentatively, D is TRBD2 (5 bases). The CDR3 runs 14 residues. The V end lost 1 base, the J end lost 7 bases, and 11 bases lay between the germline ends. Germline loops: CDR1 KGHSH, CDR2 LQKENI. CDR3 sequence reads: CASSPQGAGNEQFF. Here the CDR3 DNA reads TGTGCCAGCTCACCACAGGGAGCCGGGAATGAGCAGTTCTTC.

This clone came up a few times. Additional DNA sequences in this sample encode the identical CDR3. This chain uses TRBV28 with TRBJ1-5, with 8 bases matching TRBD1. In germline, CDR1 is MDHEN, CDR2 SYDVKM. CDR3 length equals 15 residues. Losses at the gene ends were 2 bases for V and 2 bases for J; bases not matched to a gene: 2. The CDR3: CASSLAGGGNQPQHF. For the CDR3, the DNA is TGTGCCAGCAGTTTAGCAGGGGGCGGCAATCAGCCCCAGCATTTT.

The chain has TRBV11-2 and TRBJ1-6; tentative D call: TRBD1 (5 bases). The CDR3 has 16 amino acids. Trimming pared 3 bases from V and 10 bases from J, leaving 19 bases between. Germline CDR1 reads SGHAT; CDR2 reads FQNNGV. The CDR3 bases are TGTGCCAGCAGCTTCTCGCCGGGGGAGGTTAAGTCACCCCTCCACTTT. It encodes CASSFSPGEVKSPLHF.